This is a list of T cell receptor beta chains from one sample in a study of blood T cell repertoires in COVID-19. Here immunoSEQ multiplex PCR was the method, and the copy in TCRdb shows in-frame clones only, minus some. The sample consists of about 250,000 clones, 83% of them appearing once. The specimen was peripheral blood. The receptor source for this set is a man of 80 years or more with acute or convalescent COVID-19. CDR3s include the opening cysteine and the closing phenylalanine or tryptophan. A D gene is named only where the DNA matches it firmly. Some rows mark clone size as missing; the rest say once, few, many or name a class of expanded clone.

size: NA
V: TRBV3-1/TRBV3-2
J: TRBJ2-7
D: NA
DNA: TGTGCCAGCGGTGAGTGGCAGGGGGGCTCCTACGAGCAGTACTTC
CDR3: CASGEWQGGSYEQYF

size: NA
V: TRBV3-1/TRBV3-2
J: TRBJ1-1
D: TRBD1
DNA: TGTGCCAGCAGCCAAAGACAGGGGGAGAACGCTGAAGCTTTCTTT
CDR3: CASSQRQGENAEAFF

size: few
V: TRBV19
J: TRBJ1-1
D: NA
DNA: TGTGCCAGTAGCGGTCTGGTTGAAGCTTTCTTT
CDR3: CASSGLVEAFF

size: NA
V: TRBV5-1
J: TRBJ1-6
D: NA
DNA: TGCGCCAGCAGCTTCAACCCAGGCGCGGCGGGTTCACCCCTCCACTTT
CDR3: CASSFNPGAAGSPLHF

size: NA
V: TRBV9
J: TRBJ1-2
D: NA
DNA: TGTGCCAGCAGCGTAGGGGTCCTAGCTAACTATGGCTACACCTTC
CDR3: CASSVGVLANYGYTF

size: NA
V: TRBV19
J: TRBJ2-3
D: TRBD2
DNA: TGTGCCAGCCATAGGACTAGCGGGAGCACAGATACGCAGTATTTT
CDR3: CASHRTSGSTDTQYF

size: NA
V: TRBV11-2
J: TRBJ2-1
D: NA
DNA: TGTGCCAGCAGCCAACCGACAGACAATGAGCAGTTCTTC
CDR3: CASSQPTDNEQFF

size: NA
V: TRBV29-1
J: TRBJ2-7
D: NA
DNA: TGCAGCGTGGCCGGCCGGAGGACTGCAACCTACGAGCAGTACTTC
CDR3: CSVAGRRTATYEQYF

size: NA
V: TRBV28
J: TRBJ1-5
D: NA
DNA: TGTGCCAGCAGTTTCGAGACAGCGAGTGGCAATCAGCCCCAGCATTTT
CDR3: CASSFETASGNQPQHF

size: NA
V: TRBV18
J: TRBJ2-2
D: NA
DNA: TGTGCCAGCTCATCGACAGGGAACACCGGGGAGCTGTTTTTT
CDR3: CASSSTGNTGELFF

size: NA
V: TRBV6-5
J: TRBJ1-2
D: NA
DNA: TGTGCCAGCAGTACGGTGAACTATGGCTACACCTTC
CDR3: CASSTVNYGYTF

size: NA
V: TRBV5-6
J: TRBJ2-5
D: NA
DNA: TGTGCCAGCAGCTTGAACAGATACCAAGAGACCCAGTACTTC
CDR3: CASSLNRYQETQYF

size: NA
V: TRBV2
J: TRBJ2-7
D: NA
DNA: TGTGCCAGTAGTAAAGGGGCTTTGGCCTACGAGCAGTACTTC
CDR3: CASSKGALAYEQYF

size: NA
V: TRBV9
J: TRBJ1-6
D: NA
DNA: TGTGCCAGCAGCGCTAAAGATAATTCACCCCTCCACTTT
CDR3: CASSAKDNSPLHF

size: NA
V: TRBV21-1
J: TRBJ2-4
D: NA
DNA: TGTGCCAGCAGCAAAGGAGGTCCGGACTACGGTGTCAAAAACATTCAGTACTTC
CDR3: CASSKGGPDYGVKNIQYF

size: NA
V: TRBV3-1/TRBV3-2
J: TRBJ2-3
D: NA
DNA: TGTGCCAGCAGCCCCCGTTTGAGGGTAAGCACAGATACGCAGTATTTT
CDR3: CASSPRLRVSTDTQYF

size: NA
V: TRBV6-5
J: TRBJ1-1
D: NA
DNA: TGTGCCAGCACCGAGCTCTTGAACACTGAAGCTTTCTTT
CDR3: CASTELLNTEAFF

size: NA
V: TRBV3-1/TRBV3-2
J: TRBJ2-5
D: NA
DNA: TGTGCCAGCAGCCAAAACAGGGACCAAGAGACCCAGTACTTC
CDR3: CASSQNRDQETQYF

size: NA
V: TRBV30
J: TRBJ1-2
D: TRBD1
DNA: TGTGCCTGGGGGGGACAGGGGGCGCGTGGCTACACCTTC
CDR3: CAWGGQGARGYTF

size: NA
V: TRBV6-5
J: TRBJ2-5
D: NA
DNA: TGTGCCAGCAGTTCCCGCAGCCAAGAGACCCAGTACTTC
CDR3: CASSSRSQETQYF

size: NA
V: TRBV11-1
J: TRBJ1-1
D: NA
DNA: TGTGCCAGCAGCTTAACTTTGCTGAACACTGAAGCTTTCTTT
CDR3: CASSLTLLNTEAFF

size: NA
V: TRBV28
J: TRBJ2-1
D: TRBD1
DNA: TGTGCCAGCAGTTCGGGACAGAGAAACCACAATGAGCAGTTCTTC
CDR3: CASSSGQRNHNEQFF

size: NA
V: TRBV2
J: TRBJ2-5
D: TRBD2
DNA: TGTGCCAGCAGTGGCCCTAGCGGGGGAGAGACCCAGTACTTC
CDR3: CASSGPSGGETQYF

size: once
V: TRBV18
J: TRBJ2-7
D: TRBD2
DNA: TGTGCCAGCTCACCACGGCCGAGCGGGAGTGCCTACGAGCAGTACTTC
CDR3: CASSPRPSGSAYEQYF

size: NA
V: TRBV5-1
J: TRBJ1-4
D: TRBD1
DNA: TGCGCCAGCAGCTTGGTAGGGGGCAGTGAAAAACTGTTTTTT
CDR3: CASSLVGGSEKLFF

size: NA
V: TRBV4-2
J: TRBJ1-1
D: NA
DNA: TGTGCCAGCAGCCAAGATCGGGGTTTGAACACTGAAGCTTTCTTT
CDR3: CASSQDRGLNTEAFF

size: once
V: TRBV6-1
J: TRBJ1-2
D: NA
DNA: TGTGCCAGCAGTGAACGTTCTAACTATGGCTACACCTTC
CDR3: CASSERSNYGYTF

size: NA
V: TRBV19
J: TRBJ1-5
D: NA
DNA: TGTGCCAGTAGTATGCGAGGCTGGGGGGACCAGCCCCAGCATTTT
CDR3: CASSMRGWGDQPQHF

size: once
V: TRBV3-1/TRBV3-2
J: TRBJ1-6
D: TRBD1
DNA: TGTGCCAGCAAGGAAATGGGACAGGCAAACTCACCCCTCCACTTT
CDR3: CASKEMGQANSPLHF

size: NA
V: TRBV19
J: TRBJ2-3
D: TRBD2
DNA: TGTGCCAGTAGTAGAGGGACTAGCGGGAGCACAGATACGCAGTATTTT
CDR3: CASSRGTSGSTDTQYF

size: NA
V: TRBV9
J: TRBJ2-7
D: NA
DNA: TGTGCCAGCAGCCCCCGGTTGGGCGCCTACGAGCAGTACTTC
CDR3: CASSPRLGAYEQYF

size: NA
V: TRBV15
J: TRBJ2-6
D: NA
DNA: TGTGCCACCAGCAAGTGGACAGCCGGGGGGGCCAACGTCCTGACTTTC
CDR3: CATSKWTAGGANVLTF

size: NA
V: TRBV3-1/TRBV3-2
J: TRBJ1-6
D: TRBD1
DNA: TGTGCCAGCAGCCCCGGACAGGGCCGGTCACCCCTCCACTTT
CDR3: CASSPGQGRSPLHF

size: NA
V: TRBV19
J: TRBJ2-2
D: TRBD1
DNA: TGTGCCAGTAGTAAACAAACAGGGGGCGTCTCGAACACCGGGGAGCTGTTTTTT
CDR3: CASSKQTGGVSNTGELFF

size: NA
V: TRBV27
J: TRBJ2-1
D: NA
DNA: TGTGCCAGCAGTTTCTCGGGGAGCTCCTACAATGAGCAGTTCTTC
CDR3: CASSFSGSSYNEQFF

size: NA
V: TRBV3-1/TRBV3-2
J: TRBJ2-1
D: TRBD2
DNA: TGTGCCAGCAGCTTGACTAGCGGGAGCACCTACAATGAGCAGTTCTTC
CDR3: CASSLTSGSTYNEQFF

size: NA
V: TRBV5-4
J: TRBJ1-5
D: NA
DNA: TGTGCCAGCAGCTGGGGAGGTGGCAGTAGCAATCAGCCCCAGCATTTT
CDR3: CASSWGGGSSNQPQHF

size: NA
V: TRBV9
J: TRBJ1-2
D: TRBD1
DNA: TGTGCCAGCAGCCCAGACAGGGGCCATGGCTACACCTTC
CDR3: CASSPDRGHGYTF

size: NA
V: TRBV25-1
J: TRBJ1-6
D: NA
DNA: TGTGCCAGCAGTGATTACAGGGATAATTCACCCCTCCACTTT
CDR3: CASSDYRDNSPLHF

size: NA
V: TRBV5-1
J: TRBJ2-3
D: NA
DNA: TGCGCCAGCAGCTCTACAGGGACCCCAGGGTCAGATACGCAGTATTTT
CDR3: CASSSTGTPGSDTQYF

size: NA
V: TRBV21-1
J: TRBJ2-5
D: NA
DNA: TGTGCCAGCAGCGGAGGCAGGTCGCGCTGGGAAGAGACCCAGTACTTC
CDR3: CASSGGRSRWEETQYF

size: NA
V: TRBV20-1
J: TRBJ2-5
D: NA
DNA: TGCAGTGGACAACTTCAAGAGACCCAGTACTTC
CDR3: CSGQLQETQYF

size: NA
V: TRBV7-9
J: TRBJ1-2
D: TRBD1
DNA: TGTGCCAGCAGCTTCGGACAGGGCAGATATGGCTACACCTTC
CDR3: CASSFGQGRYGYTF

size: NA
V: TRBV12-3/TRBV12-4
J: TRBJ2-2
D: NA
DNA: TGTGCCAGCGAGAAGAACACCGGGGAGCTGTTTTTT
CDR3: CASEKNTGELFF

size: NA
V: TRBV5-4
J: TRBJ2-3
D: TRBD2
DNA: TGTGCCAGCAGCTTGGGACTAGCGGCCCTGAAGAGCACAGATACGCAGTATTTT
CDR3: CASSLGLAALKSTDTQYF

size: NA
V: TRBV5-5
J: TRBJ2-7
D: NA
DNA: TGTGCCAGCAGCTTGGTCGGCTACGAGCAGTACTTC
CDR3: CASSLVGYEQYF

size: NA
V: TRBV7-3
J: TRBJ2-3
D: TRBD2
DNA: TGTGCCAGCAGCGCGCCCCAAGGGGGGGCTAGCGGGAGTCCGGATACGCAGTATTTT
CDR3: CASSAPQGGASGSPDTQYF

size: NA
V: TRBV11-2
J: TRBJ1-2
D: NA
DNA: TGTGCCAGCAGCTTATTTAGTAGTGGTTTAGATGGCTACACCTTC
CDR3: CASSLFSSGLDGYTF